This T cell receptor beta chain originates from a study of OX40 agonist ivuxolimab in advanced cancers. Turning to the study itself: The group had a mean age of roughly 56 years, ranged from about 20 to 80, and was 82.7% male. Study results and caveats: Some patients without response likewise showed low normalized clonal expansion. Researchers report that CD8+ T cells had, on average, more expanded clones than CD4+. Some of the lowest clonal expansion was seen in partial responders at 0.1-3.0 mg/kg.

Comment on this clone: Its target is unknown.

The data were produced by immunoSEQ multiplex PCR, yet TCRdb's version contains in-frame clones alone and is incomplete. This table has around 66,000 clones, roughly nine tenths appearing once. From germline, CDR1 is MDHEN and CDR2 SYDVKM. The ends were cut back, 7 bases at V and 1 base at J, with 7 bases in the middle. The CDR3 runs to 12 residues. This TCR came from an adult with an advanced solid tumor such as melanoma, head and neck, liver or kidney cancer. Material: CD4+ or CD8+ T cells sorted from blood, obtained in a trial of the OX40 agonist ivuxolimab. The chain combines TRBV28 with TRBJ2-5; D is uncertain. The CDR3, as DNA: TGTGCCAGCACCAACAGCCAAGAGACCCAGTACTTC. Translating it yields CASTNSQETQYF.